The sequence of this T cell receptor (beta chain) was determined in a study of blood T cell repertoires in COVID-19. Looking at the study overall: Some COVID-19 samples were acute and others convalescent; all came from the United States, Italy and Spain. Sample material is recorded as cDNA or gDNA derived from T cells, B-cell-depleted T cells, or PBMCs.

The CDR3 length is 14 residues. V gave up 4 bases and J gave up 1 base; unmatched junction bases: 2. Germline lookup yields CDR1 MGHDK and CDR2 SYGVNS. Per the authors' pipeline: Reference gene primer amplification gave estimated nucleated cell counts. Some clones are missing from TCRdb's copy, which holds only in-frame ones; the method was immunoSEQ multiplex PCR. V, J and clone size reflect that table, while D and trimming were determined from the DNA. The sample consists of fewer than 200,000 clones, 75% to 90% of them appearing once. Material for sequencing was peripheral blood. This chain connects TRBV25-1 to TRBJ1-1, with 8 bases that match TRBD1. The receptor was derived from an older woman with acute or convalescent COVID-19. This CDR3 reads CASSAGTGNTEAFF. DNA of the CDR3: TGTGCCAGCAGTGCCGGGACAGGGAACACTGAAGCTTTCTTT.